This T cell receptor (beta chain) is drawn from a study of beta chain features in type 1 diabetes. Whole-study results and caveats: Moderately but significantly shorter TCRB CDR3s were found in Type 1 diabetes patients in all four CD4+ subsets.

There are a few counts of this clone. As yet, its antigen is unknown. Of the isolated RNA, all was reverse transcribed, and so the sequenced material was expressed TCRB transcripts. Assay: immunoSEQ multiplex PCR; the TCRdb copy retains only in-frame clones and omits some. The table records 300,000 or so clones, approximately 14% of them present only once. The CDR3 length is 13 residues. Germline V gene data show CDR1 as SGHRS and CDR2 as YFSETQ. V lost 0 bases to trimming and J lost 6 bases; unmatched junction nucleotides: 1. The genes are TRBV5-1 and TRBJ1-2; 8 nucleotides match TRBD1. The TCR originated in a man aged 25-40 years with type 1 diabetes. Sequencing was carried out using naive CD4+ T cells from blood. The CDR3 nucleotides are TGCGCCAGCAGCTTGGAGACAGGGGATGGCTACACCTTC. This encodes CASSLETGDGYTF. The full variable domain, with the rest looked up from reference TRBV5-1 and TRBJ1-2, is KAGVTQTPRYLIKTRGQQVTLSCSPISGHRSVSWYQQTPGQGLQFLFEYFSETQRNKGNFPGRFSGRQFSNSRSEMNVSTLELGDSALYLCASSLETGDGYTFGSGTRLTVV.